A selection of T cell receptor beta chains follows, all from one sample in a study of T-cell reconstitution after alpha-beta-depleted transplantation in children. TCRdb independently ran MiXCR on the PCR reads; one entry per CDR3 protein. The repertoire consists of about 500,000 distinct CDR3 sequences, with roughly 33% occurring once and the leading ten covering less than 2.5%. Here the sequenced sample was PBMCs from the stem cell graft donor, taken from the stem cell graft. The receptors here all came from a human donor who donated a stem cell graft to a child with aplastic anemia. CDR3s include the opening cysteine and the closing phenylalanine or tryptophan. D genes are given only for firm matches. Expanded clones get a size class; other rows say once, few or many, or leave the size out.

NA	TRBV18	TRBJ1-3	TRBD1	CASSPRQGSASGNTIYF	TGTGCCAGCTCACCACGACAGGGCTCCGCCTCTGGAAACACCATATATTTT
few	TRBV29-1	TRBJ1-1	NA	CSVARSDESALNTEAFF	TGCAGCGTTGCAAGGTCCGACGAGTCGGCGCTGAACACTGAAGCTTTCTTT
once	TRBV5-1	TRBJ2-2	TRBD1	CASRGGQGTTGELFF	TGCGCCAGCAGAGGGGGACAGGGGACGACCGGGGAGCTGTTTTTT
few	TRBV12-3/TRBV12-4	TRBJ1-5	NA	CASRIRGSNQPQHF	TGTGCCAGCAGAATCAGGGGTAGCAATCAGCCCCAGCATTTT
NA	TRBV5-1	TRBJ2-3	NA	CASSYPRPTTQYF	TGCGCCAGCAGCTACCCGCGCCCGACGACGCAGTATTTT
NA	TRBV30	TRBJ2-7	NA	CAWSARGTRAGEQYF	TGTGCCTGGAGTGCCCGGGGTACTAGAGCGGGCGAGCAGTACTTC
NA	TRBV29-1	TRBJ1-2	NA	CSVLGGGSYYGYTF	TGCAGCGTCCTGGGGGGGGGCTCCTACTATGGCTACACCTTC
NA	TRBV4-3	TRBJ1-4	NA	CASSSGGSTPEKLFF	TGCGCCAGCAGCTCAGGCGGATCAACCCCCGAAAAACTGTTTTTT
few	TRBV29-1	TRBJ2-7	NA	CSVSDSHYEQYF	TGCAGCGTTTCCGACAGTCACTACGAGCAGTACTTC
NA	TRBV6-2/TRBV6-3	TRBJ2-3	TRBD1	CASRGIDRVADTQYF	TGTGCCAGCAGGGGTATCGACAGGGTAGCAGATACGCAGTATTTT
NA	TRBV4-1	TRBJ2-2	TRBD2	CASSQGLAEMNTGELFF	TGCGCCAGCAGCCAAGGGCTAGCGGAAATGAACACCGGGGAGCTGTTTTTT
NA	TRBV18	TRBJ1-1	NA	CASSPIQNTEAFF	TGTGCCAGCTCACCGATACAGAACACTGAAGCTTTCTTT
NA	TRBV5-1	TRBJ2-1	NA	CASSGDAHNEQFF	TGCGCCAGCAGTGGGGACGCACACAATGAGCAGTTCTTC
NA	TRBV30	TRBJ2-3	TRBD2	CAWSSKAGVTDTQYF	TGTGCCTGGAGTTCGAAAGCGGGAGTCACAGATACGCAGTATTTT
NA	TRBV29-1	TRBJ1-2	TRBD1	CSVAPDRGTGYTF	TGCAGCGTTGCCCCTGACAGGGGGACTGGCTACACCTTC
few	TRBV12-3/TRBV12-4	TRBJ2-5	TRBD2	CASSYGSGRAGWSTQYF	TGTGCCAGCAGTTATGGAAGCGGGAGGGCGGGCTGGTCGACCCAGTACTTC
few	TRBV13	TRBJ2-1	NA	CASSPVGSEQFF	TGTGCCAGCAGCCCCGTAGGGAGTGAGCAGTTCTTC
few	TRBV13	TRBJ1-3	NA	CASSYEGTGNTIYF	TGTGCCAGCAGCTATGAGGGAACTGGAAACACCATATATTTT
few	TRBV9	TRBJ2-2	NA	CASSGRLVSASTGELFF	TGTGCCAGCAGCGGGCGACTAGTTTCAGCGAGCACCGGGGAGCTGTTTTTT
NA	TRBV7-9	TRBJ2-2	TRBD1	CASSPGQEPMGTGELFF	TGTGCCAGCAGCCCTGGACAGGAACCAATGGGCACCGGGGAGCTGTTTTTT
few	TRBV7-2	TRBJ2-7	NA	CASGRLPYEQYF	TGTGCCAGCGGACGGCTTCCCTACGAGCAGTACTTC
NA	TRBV7-9	TRBJ2-3	NA	CASSIGPFQYF	TGTGCCAGCAGTATAGGACCGTTTCAGTATTTT
NA	TRBV15	TRBJ2-5	TRBD2	CATSRGSGRAEETQYF	TGTGCCACCAGCAGGGGAAGCGGGAGGGCCGAAGAGACCCAGTACTTC
NA	TRBV5-1	TRBJ1-2	NA	CASSLAAGFEGYTF	TGCGCCAGCAGCTTGGCCGCGGGGTTTGAAGGCTACACCTTC
NA	TRBV5-1	TRBJ2-3	NA	CASSPGSNQDTQYF	TGCGCCAGCAGCCCCGGGTCCAATCAAGATACGCAGTATTTT
NA	TRBV7-9	TRBJ2-5	NA	CASSLGDSGAETQYF	TGTGCCAGCAGCTTAGGGGACAGCGGGGCCGAGACCCAGTACTTC
NA	TRBV11-3	TRBJ1-1	NA	CASSLDAETEAFF	TGTGCCAGCAGCTTAGATGCTGAAACCGAAGCTTTCTTT
NA	TRBV9	TRBJ2-3	NA	CASSVSGSTDTQYF	TGTGCCAGCAGCGTCAGCGGGAGCACAGATACGCAGTATTTT
few	TRBV12-3/TRBV12-4	TRBJ2-3	NA	CASSNPRERPDTQYF	TGTGCCAGCAGTAATCCCCGGGAGAGGCCAGATACGCAGTATTTT
NA	TRBV6-5	TRBJ1-3	NA	CASSYSAPGLNTIYF	TGTGCCAGCAGTTACTCCGCCCCAGGTCTGAACACCATATATTTT
NA	TRBV27	TRBJ2-5	NA	CASSSFPLAETQYF	TGTGCCAGCTCGAGTTTTCCCCTTGCGGAGACCCAGTACTTC
few	TRBV20-1	TRBJ2-2	NA	CSAYVGGNTGELFF	TGCAGTGCTTACGTCGGTGGGAACACCGGGGAGCTGTTTTTT
NA	TRBV6-5	TRBJ2-7	NA	CASSYFGGGNYEQYF	TGTGCCAGCAGTTACTTCGGCGGGGGCAACTACGAGCAGTACTTC